These T cell receptor beta chains were read from a single sample in a study of T-cell reconstitution after alpha-beta-depleted transplantation in children. TCRdb reanalysed the PCR reads using MiXCR and keeps one entry per CDR3 protein. Of 550,000 to 600,000 distinct CDR3 sequences listed, roughly 23% are singletons. The starting material was PBMCs, mostly from graft donor cells, obtained 360 days after TCRalphabeta/CD19-depleted stem cell transplant. The receptors stem from a boy in the first two years of life who had a stem cell transplant for acute myeloid leukemia, so the T cells may come from the graft donor. Each CDR3 is given with its conserved first and last residue. Fields, in order: D gene, clone size, J gene, V gene, CDR3 protein, CDR3 DNA. A D gene is named only where the DNA matches it firmly. The size field is filled for only some rows; it gives once, few, many or a size class.

TRBD1 | many | TRBJ1-5 | TRBV20-1 | CSASLSAAGGRQPQHF | TGCAGTGCCAGTCTAAGTGCGGCAGGGGGGAGGCAGCCCCAGCATTTT
- | few | TRBJ2-2 | TRBV20-1 | CSARPADGYTGELFF | TGCAGTGCTAGACCCGCCGACGGGTACACCGGGGAGCTGTTTTTT
- | - | TRBJ2-3 | TRBV12-3/TRBV12-4 | CASSEVYSLSADTQYF | TGTGCCAGCAGCGAAGTATACTCTTTGAGCGCAGATACGCAGTATTTT
- | - | TRBJ1-1 | TRBV24-1 | CATREQGRTEAFF | TGTGCCACCAGGGAACAGGGACGCACTGAAGCTTTCTTT
- | many | TRBJ2-1 | TRBV6-1 | CASSALFRNEQFF | TGTGCCAGCAGTGCCCTCTTCCGCAATGAGCAGTTCTTC
- | - | TRBJ2-3 | TRBV12-3/TRBV12-4 | CACSLTSGANRVSTDTQYF | TGTGCCTGCAGTTTAACCTCGGGGGCGAATAGGGTGAGCACAGATACGCAGTATTTT
TRBD2 | few | TRBJ2-5 | TRBV15 | CATSARSGGNRFRETQYF | TGTGCCACCAGCGCCCGTAGCGGGGGAAATCGGTTCCGAGAGACCCAGTACTTC
- | few | TRBJ2-1 | TRBV10-3 | CAISEGPAGEQFF | TGTGCCATCAGTGAGGGCCCAGCTGGGGAGCAGTTCTTC
- | - | TRBJ1-5 | TRBV7-2 | CASSSQEGNQPQHF | TGTGCCAGCAGCTCACAGGAAGGTAATCAGCCCCAGCATTTT
- | - | TRBJ1-5 | TRBV12-3/TRBV12-4 | CASSLVVRNQPQHF | TGTGCCAGCAGTTTAGTTGTGCGCAATCAGCCCCAGCATTTT
- | - | TRBJ2-3 | TRBV28 | CASAPGPTDTQYF | TGTGCCAGCGCCCCCGGGCCCACAGATACGCAGTATTTT
- | few | TRBJ2-2 | TRBV6-5 | CASSYGDEPTRELFF | TGTGCCAGCAGTTACGGGGACGAGCCAACAAGGGAGCTGTTTTTT
TRBD1 | - | TRBJ1-5 | TRBV20-1 | CSAWTGNSNQPQHF | TGCAGTGCTTGGACAGGGAATAGCAATCAGCCCCAGCATTTT
- | few | TRBJ1-1 | TRBV6-1 | CASSVRGSEAFF | TGTGCCAGCAGTGTAAGGGGCTCTGAAGCTTTCTTT
- | - | TRBJ1-1 | TRBV29-1 | CSARPGNTEAFF | TGCAGCGCCCGACCGGGGAACACTGAAGCTTTCTTT
TRBD1 | - | TRBJ2-4 | TRBV20-1 | CSARAGGTAKNIQYF | TGCAGTGCTAGGGCAGGGGGCACGGCCAAAAACATTCAGTACTTC
- | few | TRBJ2-5 | TRBV7-9 | CASSTVGTQETQYF | TGTGCCAGCAGCACAGTGGGGACCCAAGAGACCCAGTACTTC
TRBD1 | - | TRBJ1-2 | TRBV29-1 | CSVGSGGAYGYTF | TGCAGCGTTGGATCAGGGGGCGCCTATGGCTACACCTTC
TRBD1 | many | TRBJ2-1 | TRBV6-5 | CASSYPLRGGHNEQFF | TGTGCCAGCAGTTACCCTTTACGAGGGGGCCACAATGAGCAGTTCTTC
- | many | TRBJ2-3 | TRBV20-1 | CSAQLTDTQYF | TGCAGTGCCCAACTGACAGATACGCAGTATTTT
- | - | TRBJ2-2 | TRBV6-2/TRBV6-3 | CASSPHSATGELFF | TGTGCCAGCAGCCCTCACAGTGCCACCGGGGAGCTGTTTTTT
- | few | TRBJ1-3 | TRBV10-3 | CAIRDTFSGNTIYF | TGTGCCATCAGGGACACCTTCTCTGGAAACACCATATATTTT
- | many | TRBJ2-1 | TRBV29-1 | CSVGAAAAYNEQFF | TGCAGCGTAGGGGCGGCCGCCGCCTACAATGAGCAGTTCTTC
- | - | TRBJ1-2 | TRBV27 | CASSLSFSGRGGYTF | TGTGCCAGCAGTCTCTCTTTTTCAGGGAGGGGTGGCTACACCTTC
- | few | TRBJ2-3 | TRBV6-2/TRBV6-3 | CASSYSGGQRQSISTDTQYF | TGTGCCAGCAGTTACTCGGGGGGACAGCGTCAAAGCATTAGCACAGATACGCAGTATTTT
- | - | TRBJ2-5 | TRBV4-3 | CASSQDRQGETQYF | TGCGCCAGCAGCCAAGATCGGCAAGGAGAGACCCAGTACTTC
- | many | TRBJ2-7 | TRBV12-3/TRBV12-4 | CASTPRISSYEQYF | TGTGCCAGCACACCGAGGATCAGCTCCTACGAGCAGTACTTC
- | - | TRBJ2-1 | TRBV24-1 | CATSDLINEQFF | TGTGCCACCAGTGATTTGATCAATGAGCAGTTCTTC